A selection of T cell receptor beta chains follows, all from one sample in a study of shared clonotypes between healthy human individuals. Some clones are missing from TCRdb's copy, which holds only in-frame ones; the method was immunoSEQ multiplex PCR. The sample carries roughly 1,100,000 clones, about 75% recorded once. Sequenced input: memory CD4+ T cells sorted from blood. These TCRs come from a man aged 18 to 30 in good health. The CDR3 runs from the conserved cysteine through the conserved F or W. Each record gives: D gene, clone size, V gene, J gene, CDR3 protein, CDR3 DNA. The D gene is left open where the match is weak. Clone size appears in some rows only: once, few, many, or a class for an expanded clone.

NA,NA,TRBV19,TRBJ2-6,CASSSGPTGANVLTF,TGTGCCAGTAGTTCAGGACCTACTGGGGCCAACGTCCTGACTTTC
TRBD1,NA,TRBV18,TRBJ2-7,CASSVTLDREYEQYF,TGTGCCAGCTCAGTTACTTTAGACAGGGAGTACGAGCAGTACTTC
TRBD1,few,TRBV7-9,TRBJ1-6,CASSKQGANSPLHF,TGTGCCAGCAGTAAACAGGGGGCCAATTCACCCCTCCACTTT
TRBD1,few,TRBV19,TRBJ1-2,CASINSGTGGARYGYTF,TGTGCCAGTATTAATTCCGGGACAGGGGGCGCGCGCTATGGCTACACCTTC
NA,NA,TRBV6-6,TRBJ1-5,CASKVRDSNQPQHF,TGTGCCAGCAAGGTCCGGGATAGCAATCAGCCCCAGCATTTT
TRBD2,NA,TRBV7-2,TRBJ2-5,CASSLNTAGGQETQYF,TGTGCCAGCAGCTTAAATACAGCGGGGGGACAAGAGACCCAGTACTTC
NA,NA,TRBV11-1,TRBJ1-3,CASRQSSGNTIYF,TGTGCCAGCAGACAGAGCTCTGGAAACACCATATATTTT
TRBD1,once,TRBV19,TRBJ1-2,CASTRTGSGYTF,TGTGCCAGTACCAGGACAGGGAGCGGCTACACCTTC
TRBD1,NA,TRBV6-5,TRBJ2-4,CASSGTGAGKNIQYF,TGTGCCAGCAGTGGCACAGGGGCCGGGAAAAACATTCAGTACTTC
TRBD2,NA,TRBV19,TRBJ2-7,CASSRGGGQREQYF,TGTGCCAGTTCGAGGGGCGGGGGTCAACGGGAGCAGTACTTC
NA,NA,TRBV6-5,TRBJ2-2,CASRGPLNTGELFF,TGTGCCAGCAGGGGGCCCCTGAACACCGGGGAGCTGTTTTTT
NA,NA,TRBV18,TRBJ2-2,CASSPPGRGTTGELFF,TGTGCCAGCTCACCACCGGGCAGGGGAACGACCGGGGAGCTGTTTTTT
NA,once,TRBV9,TRBJ1-1,CASSVGRAGTEAFF,TGTGCCAGCAGCGTAGGAAGGGCAGGGACTGAAGCTTTCTTT
NA,NA,TRBV11-2,TRBJ2-7,CASSFMQGGSYEQYF,TGTGCCAGCAGCTTCATGCAGGGGGGATCCTACGAGCAGTACTTC
TRBD1,few,TRBV30,TRBJ1-1,CAWTGQAVTEAFF,TGTGCCTGGACGGGACAGGCAGTAACTGAAGCTTTCTTT
NA,once,TRBV7-9,TRBJ2-7,CASSYRGSVLEQYF,TGTGCCAGCAGCTATCGCGGGTCGGTTTTAGAGCAGTACTTC
NA,NA,TRBV7-9,TRBJ1-3,CASSLKPSVSGNTIYF,TGTGCCAGCAGCTTAAAACCGTCGGTCTCTGGAAACACCATATATTTT
NA,NA,TRBV7-6,TRBJ1-2,CASSREQGGGSNGYTF,TGTGCCAGCAGCCGGGAACAGGGAGGCGGTTCTAATGGCTACACCTTC
TRBD1,NA,TRBV28,TRBJ1-4,CASRSTGVGEKLFF,TGTGCCAGCAGAAGTACAGGGGTGGGTGAAAAACTGTTTTTT
TRBD1,few,TRBV5-1,TRBJ1-1,CASSLTGGVTEAFF,TGCGCCAGCAGCCTGACAGGGGGCGTGACTGAAGCTTTCTTT
NA,NA,TRBV4-3,TRBJ2-6,CASSQDLLNSGANVLTF,TGCGCCAGCAGCCAAGATTTGCTGAACTCTGGGGCCAACGTCCTGACTTTC